This T cell receptor (beta chain) was documented in a study of T cell responses to AZD1222 COVID-19 vaccine. General study findings and limits: Repertoire collection took place solely once the T cell response had peaked. Females outnumbered males among donors, who were mostly white British; clonal diversity was possibly underestimated.

Between the trimmed V and J ends, which lost 3 bases and 4 bases, there was a span of 12 bases. Germline V gene sequence: CDR1 ENHRY, CDR2 SYGVKD. This CDR3 is 14 amino acids long. TCRdb keeps only in-frame clones here, not all; method: immunoSEQ multiplex PCR. This table holds roughly 93,000 clones, roughly 86% found once. Regarding this clone: Its cognate antigen is unknown.

The source of this sequence is an adult in good health. The sample here was peripheral blood, taken on day 0 of MenACWY control vaccination. The chain links TRBV10-3 to TRBJ1-2; D gene uncertain. CDR3 amino acids: CAISDEGSVYGYTF. The CDR3 DNA follows: TGTGCCATCAGTGATGAGGGATCGGTCTATGGCTACACCTTC.